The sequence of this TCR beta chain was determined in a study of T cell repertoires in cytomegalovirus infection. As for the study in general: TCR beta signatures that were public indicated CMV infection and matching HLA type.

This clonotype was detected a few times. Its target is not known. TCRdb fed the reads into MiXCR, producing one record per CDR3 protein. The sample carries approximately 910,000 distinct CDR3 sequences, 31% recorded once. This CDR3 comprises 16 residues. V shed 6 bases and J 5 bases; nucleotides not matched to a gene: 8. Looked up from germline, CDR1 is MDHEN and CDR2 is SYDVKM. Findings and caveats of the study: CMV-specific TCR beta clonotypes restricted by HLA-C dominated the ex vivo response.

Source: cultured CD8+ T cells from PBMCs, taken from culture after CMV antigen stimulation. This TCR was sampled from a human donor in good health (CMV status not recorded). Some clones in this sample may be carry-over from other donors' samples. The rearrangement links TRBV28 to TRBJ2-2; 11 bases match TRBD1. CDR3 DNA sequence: TGTGCCAGCAGCCACCGGGACAGGGGGTCGACCGGGGAGCTGTTTTTT. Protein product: CASSHRDRGSTGELFF. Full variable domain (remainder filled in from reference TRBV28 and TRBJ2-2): DVKVTQSSRYLVKRTGEKVFLECVQDMDHENMFWYRQDPGLGLRLIYFSYDVKMKEKGDIPEGYSVSREKKERFSLILESASTNQTSMYLCASSHRDRGSTGELFFGEGSRLTVL.